The T cell receptor beta chain under discussion was sequenced for a study of early T cells in non-severe SARS-CoV-2 infection. TCRdb ran MiXCR on the 5' RACE reads and lists one entry per CDR3 protein. The sample lists 60,000 to 75,000 distinct CDR3 sequences; around 11% were seen once. As to this clonotype: One end of the junction fails to match germline, which may point to a read error.

The source material was whole blood. The sequence derives from an adult who was a healthcare worker with PCR-confirmed SARS-CoV-2 infection or an uninfected control (not recorded which).

CDR3 nucleotides: TGCAGTGCCAGGCTCCAAGGGGAAGCCTATAGCTACACCTTC. Translating it yields CSARLQGEAYSYTF. The V call is TRBV20-1, the J call TRBJ1-2; perhaps TRBD1 as D (5 bases). The germline V gene has CDR1 DFQATT and CDR2 SNEGSKA (reference sequence). This CDR3 region has 14 residues.